The TCR beta chain under discussion was sequenced for a study of T cells after yellow fever vaccination. Whole-study findings and limits: Some clonotypes, a small share, were shared between CD4 and CD8 compartments. When the response was secondary, it was weaker but reached its peak faster, day 5 versus 15.

Researchers made TCR cDNA using 5'RACE template switching, and this step added a universal primer site and UMIs. TCRdb redid the calling of the 5' RACE reads with MiXCR, one entry per CDR3 protein. The sample carries some 320,000 distinct CDR3 sequences, 8.7% recorded once. Comment on this clonotype: Its antigen is unidentified.

The material sequenced was CD4+ T cells sorted from PBMCs, taken 5 days after the yellow fever booster vaccination. This TCR was recovered from a man younger than 35 who received the YFV17D yellow fever vaccine.

In DNA form, the CDR3 reads TGCAGCGTTGACTGGTCAGGGAGACAGGAAAAACTGTTTTTT. Protein sequence: CSVDWSGRQEKLFF. The V call is TRBV29-1, the J call TRBJ1-4; D possibly corresponds to TRBD1 (5 bases). The CDR3 loop spans 14 amino acids. The germline V gene has CDR1 SQVTM and CDR2 ANQGSEA. The V gene lost 3 bases and the J gene lost 8 bases, with 16 bases spanning the gap. Full variable domain (remainder filled in from reference TRBV29-1 and TRBJ1-4): SAVISQKPSRDICQRGTSLTIQCQVDSQVTMMFWYRQQPGQSLTLIATANQGSEATYESGFVIDKFPISRPNLTFSTLTVSNMSPEDSSIYLCSVDWSGRQEKLFFGSGTQLSVL.